Included here is one T cell receptor beta chain sequence, with context. Its target is unknown. Primers: 60 Vbeta forward and 13 Jbeta reverse. Profiled with immunoSEQ multiplex PCR; TCRdb holds only in-frame clones, not every one. This sample has about 210,000 clones, with about four fifths found just once. This record comes from a study of cytomegalovirus exposure and HLA in healthy donors. The V and J ends lost 6 bases and 6 bases respectively, with 15 bases between them. This CDR3 contains 15 residues. CDR1 is SNHLY and CDR2 is FYNNEI in the germline V gene. Study-level findings and limits: The authors later linked a missense DCLRE1C variant to TCR beta V- and J-gene trimming. Serostatus for CMV was the only available immune exposure information.

The clonotype originates from a woman aged 45-60 years in good health and CMV-seropositive. The sequenced material came from PBMCs. The J gene is TRBJ1-6, the V gene TRBV2, with D possibly TRBD1 on 5 matching bases. The DNA for the CDR3 is TGTGCCAGCAGGCTGCAGACAGTTTCTAATTCACCCCTCCACTTT. Its translation is CASRLQTVSNSPLHF.